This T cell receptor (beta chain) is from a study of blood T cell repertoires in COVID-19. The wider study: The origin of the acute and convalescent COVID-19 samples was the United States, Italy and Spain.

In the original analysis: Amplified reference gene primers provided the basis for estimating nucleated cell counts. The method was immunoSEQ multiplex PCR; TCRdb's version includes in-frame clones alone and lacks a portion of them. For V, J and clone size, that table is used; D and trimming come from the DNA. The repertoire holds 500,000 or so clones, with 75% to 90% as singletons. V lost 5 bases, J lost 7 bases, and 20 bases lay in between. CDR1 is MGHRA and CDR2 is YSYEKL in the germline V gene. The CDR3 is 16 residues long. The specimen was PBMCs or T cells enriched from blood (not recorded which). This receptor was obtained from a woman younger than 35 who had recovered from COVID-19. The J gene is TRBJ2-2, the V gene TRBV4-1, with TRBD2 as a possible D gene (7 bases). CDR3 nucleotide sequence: TGCGCCAGCAGCTCTGAACGGGGGGCCTCCGACGGGGAGCTGTTTTTT. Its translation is CASSSERGASDGELFF.